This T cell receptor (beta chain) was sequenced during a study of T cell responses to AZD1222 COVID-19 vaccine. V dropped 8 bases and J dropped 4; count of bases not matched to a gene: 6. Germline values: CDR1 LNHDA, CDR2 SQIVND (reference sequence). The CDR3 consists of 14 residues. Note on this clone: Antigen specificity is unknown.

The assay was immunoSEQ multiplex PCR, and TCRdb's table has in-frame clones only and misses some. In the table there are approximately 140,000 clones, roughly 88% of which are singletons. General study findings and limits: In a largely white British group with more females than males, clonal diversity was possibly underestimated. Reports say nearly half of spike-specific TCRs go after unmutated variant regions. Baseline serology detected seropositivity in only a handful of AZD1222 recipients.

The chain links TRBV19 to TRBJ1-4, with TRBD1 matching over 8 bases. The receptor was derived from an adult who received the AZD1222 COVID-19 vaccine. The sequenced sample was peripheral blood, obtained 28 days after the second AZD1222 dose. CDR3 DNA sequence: TGTGCCAGTGGTCTCGGACAGGGTAATGAAAAACTGTTTTTT. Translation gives CASGLGQGNEKLFF.